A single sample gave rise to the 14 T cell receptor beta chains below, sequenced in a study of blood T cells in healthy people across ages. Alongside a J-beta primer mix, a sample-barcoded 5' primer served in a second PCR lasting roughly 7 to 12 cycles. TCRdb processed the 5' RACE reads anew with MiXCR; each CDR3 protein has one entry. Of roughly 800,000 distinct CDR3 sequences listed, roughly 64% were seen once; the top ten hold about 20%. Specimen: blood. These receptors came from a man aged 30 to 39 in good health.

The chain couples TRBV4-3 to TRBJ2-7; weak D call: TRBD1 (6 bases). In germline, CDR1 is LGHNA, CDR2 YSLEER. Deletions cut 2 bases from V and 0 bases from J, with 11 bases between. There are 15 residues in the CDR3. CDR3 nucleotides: TGCGCCAGCAGCCAATTTACAGGGAGCTCCTACGAGCAGTACTTC. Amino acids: CASSQFTGSSYEQYF.

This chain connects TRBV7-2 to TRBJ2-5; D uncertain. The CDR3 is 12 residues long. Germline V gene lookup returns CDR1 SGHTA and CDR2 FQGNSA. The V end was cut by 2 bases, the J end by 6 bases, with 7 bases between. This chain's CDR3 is CASSLYTQTQYF. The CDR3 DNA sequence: TGTGCCAGCAGCTTATACACTCAGACCCAGTACTTC.

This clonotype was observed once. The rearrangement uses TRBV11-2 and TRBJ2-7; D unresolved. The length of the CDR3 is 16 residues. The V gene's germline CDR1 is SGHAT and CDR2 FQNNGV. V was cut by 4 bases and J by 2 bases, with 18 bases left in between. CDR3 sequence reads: CASSSLRQDLTYEQYF. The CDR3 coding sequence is TGTGCCAGCAGCTCTCTCAGGCAGGACCTAACCTACGAGCAGTACTTC.

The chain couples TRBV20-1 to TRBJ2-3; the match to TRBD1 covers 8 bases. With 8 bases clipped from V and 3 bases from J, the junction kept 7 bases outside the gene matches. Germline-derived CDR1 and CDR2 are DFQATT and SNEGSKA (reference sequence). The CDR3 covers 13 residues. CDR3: CSQGAIRTDTQYF. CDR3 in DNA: TGCAGTCAGGGGGCGATTAGAACAGATACGCAGTATTTT.

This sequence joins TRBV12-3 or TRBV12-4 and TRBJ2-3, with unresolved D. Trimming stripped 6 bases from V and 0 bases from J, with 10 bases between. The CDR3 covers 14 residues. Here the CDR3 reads CASSLSTSTDTQYF. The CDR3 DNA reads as TGTGCCAGCAGCCTTAGTACGAGCACAGATACGCAGTATTTT.

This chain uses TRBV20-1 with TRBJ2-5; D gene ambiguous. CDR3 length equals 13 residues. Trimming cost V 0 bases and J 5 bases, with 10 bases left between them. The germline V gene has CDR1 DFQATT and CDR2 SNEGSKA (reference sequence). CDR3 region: CSARDPSGETQYF. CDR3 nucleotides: TGCAGTGCTAGAGACCCCTCCGGGGAGACCCAGTACTTC.

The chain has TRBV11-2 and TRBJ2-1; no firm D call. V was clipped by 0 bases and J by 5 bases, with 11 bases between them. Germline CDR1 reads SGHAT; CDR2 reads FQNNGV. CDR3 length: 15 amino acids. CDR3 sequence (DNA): TGTGCCAGCAGCTTAGATTCGTCAGTACACAATGAGCAGTTCTTC. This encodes CASSLDSSVHNEQFF.

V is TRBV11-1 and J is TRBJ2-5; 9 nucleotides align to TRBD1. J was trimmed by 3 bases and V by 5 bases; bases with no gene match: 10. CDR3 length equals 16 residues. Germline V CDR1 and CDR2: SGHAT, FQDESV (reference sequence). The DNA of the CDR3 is TGTGCCAGCAGCCCCTGGACAGGGGTCGGAGAAGAGACCCAGTACTTC. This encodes CASSPWTGVGEETQYF.

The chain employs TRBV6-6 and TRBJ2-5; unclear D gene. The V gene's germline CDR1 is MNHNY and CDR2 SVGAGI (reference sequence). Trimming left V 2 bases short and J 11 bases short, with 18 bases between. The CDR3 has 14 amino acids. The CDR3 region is CASSYKSETYEQYF. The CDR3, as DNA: TGTGCCAGCAGTTACAAGTCAGAAACCTACGAACAGTACTTC.

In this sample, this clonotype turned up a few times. DNA of the CDR3: TGCAGCGGCCGGGACGGGCAGGCTGAAGCTTTCTTT. This codes for CSGRDGQAEAFF. The rearrangement joins TRBV29-1 to TRBJ1-1; possibly TRBD1 for D (5 bases). V was cut by 7 bases and J by 6 bases, with 15 bases left in between. This CDR3 region has 12 residues. Germline CDR1 SQVTM, CDR2 ANQGSEA.

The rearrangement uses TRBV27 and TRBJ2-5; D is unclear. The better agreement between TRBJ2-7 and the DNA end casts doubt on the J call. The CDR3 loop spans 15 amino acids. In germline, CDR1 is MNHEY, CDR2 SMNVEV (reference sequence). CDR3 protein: CASSTTPDRSHEQYF. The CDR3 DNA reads TGTGCCAGCAGTACAACTCCGGACCGAAGCCACGAGCAGTACTTC.

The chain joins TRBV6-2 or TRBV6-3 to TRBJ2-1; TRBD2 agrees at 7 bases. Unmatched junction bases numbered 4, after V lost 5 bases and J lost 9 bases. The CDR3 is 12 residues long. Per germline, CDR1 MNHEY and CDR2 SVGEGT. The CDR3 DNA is TGTGCCAGCAGTCCTAGGGAGGGTGAGCAGTTCTTC. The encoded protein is CASSPREGEQFF.

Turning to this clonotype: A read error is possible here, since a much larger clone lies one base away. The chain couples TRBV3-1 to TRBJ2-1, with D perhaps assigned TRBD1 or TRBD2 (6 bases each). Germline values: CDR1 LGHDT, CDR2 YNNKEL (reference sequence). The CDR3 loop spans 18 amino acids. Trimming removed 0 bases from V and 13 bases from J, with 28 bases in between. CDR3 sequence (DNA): TGTGCCAGCAGCCAAGATTGGGGCCCTCCGGGGGCTCAAGAGACCCAGTTCTTC. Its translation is CASSQDWGPPGAQETQFF.

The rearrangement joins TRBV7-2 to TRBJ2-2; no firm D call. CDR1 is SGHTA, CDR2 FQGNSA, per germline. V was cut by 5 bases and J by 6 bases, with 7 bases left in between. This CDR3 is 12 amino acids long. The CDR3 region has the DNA TGTGCCAGCAGCCCCCATGCCGGGGAGCTGTTTTTT. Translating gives CASSPHAGELFF. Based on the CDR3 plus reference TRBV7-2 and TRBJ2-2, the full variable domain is GAGVSQSPSNKVTEKGKDVELRCDPISGHTALYWYRQSLGQGLEFLIYFQGNSAPDKSGLPSDRFSAERTGGSVSTLTIQRTQQEDSAVYLCASSPHAGELFFGEGSRLTVL.